Sequencing of this T cell receptor (beta chain) was carried out in a study of blood T cell repertoires in COVID-19. Study information: Italy, Spain and the United States were the sources of the convalescent and acute COVID-19 samples. T cells, B-cell-depleted T cells, or PBMCs provided the cDNA or gDNA that served as material.

In the authors' methods: By means of reference gene primer amplification, nucleated cell counts were estimated. Sequencing used immunoSEQ multiplex PCR; TCRdb keeps in-frame clones, though not all of them. The V and J calls and clone size come from that table; D and trimming were worked out from the DNA. The data hold a few hundred thousand clones, with roughly 89% observed a single time. Germline lookup yields CDR1 MNHEY and CDR2 SVGAGI. V dropped 6 bases and J dropped 1 base, with 12 bases sitting between them. The CDR3 totals 14 residues. This receptor was obtained from a woman aged 40 to 50 who had recovered from COVID-19. The sequenced sample consisted of peripheral blood. The chain joins TRBV6-5 to TRBJ1-1, with D maybe TRBD1 (5 bases). CDR3 amino acids: CASSRGTRNTEAFF. The CDR3 bases are TGTGCCAGCAGCCGGGGGACGAGGAACACTGAAGCTTTCTTT.